The rows below give T cell receptor beta chains drawn from one sample of a study of CD8+ T cells in alopecia areata. Profiled with immunoSEQ multiplex PCR; TCRdb holds only in-frame clones, not every one. The sample comprises about 74,000 clones, approximately 30% of which are singletons, and about 15% rests with the top ten. The starting material was CD8+ T cells sorted from blood, obtained at week 4, from a patient treated with tofacitinib. The receptors were sampled from a human donor with alopecia areata. Both conserved end residues are part of each CDR3. A D gene is named only where the DNA matches it firmly. Size is omitted from some rows. Given values are once, few, many or a class for expanded clones.

-,TRBV12-5,TRBD2,TRBJ2-1,CASGSSPSGSWNEQFF,TGTGCTAGTGGTTCCTCCCCTAGCGGGAGTTGGAATGAGCAGTTCTTC
few,TRBV29-1,TRBD1,TRBJ2-7,CSAGGQGPYEQYF,TGCAGCGCCGGGGGACAGGGGCCTTACGAGCAGTACTTC
-,TRBV29-1,-,TRBJ1-2,CSVEHRQDYGYTF,TGCAGCGTTGAACATAGACAGGACTATGGCTACACCTTC
few,TRBV29-1,-,TRBJ2-7,CSVDDTYEQYF,TGCAGCGTGGATGACACCTACGAGCAGTACTTC
-,TRBV5-6,-,TRBJ2-1,CASSGRQEQFF,TGTGCCAGCAGCGGACGACAGGAGCAGTTCTTC
few,TRBV7-2,TRBD1,TRBJ2-7,CASSEIGQGTYEQYF,TGTGCCAGCAGTGAGATTGGACAGGGGACCTACGAGCAGTACTTC
many,TRBV7-6,TRBD1,TRBJ2-2,CASSGTEPAGELFF,TGTGCCAGCAGCGGGACAGAGCCCGCCGGGGAGCTGTTTTTT
-,TRBV29-1,TRBD1,TRBJ2-7,CSVEGRDRVEGSYEQYF,TGCAGCGTTGAGGGAAGGGACAGGGTGGAGGGCTCCTACGAGCAGTACTTC
-,TRBV29-1,-,TRBJ1-1,CSAGTNMNTEAFF,TGCAGCGCCGGGACAAACATGAACACTGAAGCTTTCTTT
-,TRBV30,-,TRBJ2-2,CAWSAATGELFF,TGTGCCTGGTCTGCGGCCACCGGGGAGCTGTTTTTT
-,TRBV4-3,-,TRBJ2-4,CASSQGLAKNIQYF,TGCGCCAGCAGCCAAGGGTTAGCCAAAAACATTCAGTACTTC
few,TRBV29-1,TRBD1,TRBJ2-6,CSVYGTGQTGANVLTF,TGCAGCGTGTACGGGACAGGTCAGACTGGGGCCAACGTCCTGACTTTC
-,TRBV9,-,TRBJ1-4,CASSEGFALNEKLFF,TGTGCCAGCAGCGAAGGTTTTGCCCTTAATGAAAAACTGTTTTTT
-,TRBV11-2,-,TRBJ2-7,CASSTTSYEQYF,TGTGCCAGCAGCACGACCTCCTACGAGCAGTACTTC
-,TRBV5-4,-,TRBJ2-1,CASGRLINEQFF,TGTGCCAGCGGGAGGTTAATCAATGAGCAGTTCTTC
once,TRBV7-9,-,TRBJ2-5,CATLGLEETQYF,TGTGCCACCCTTGGGCTAGAAGAGACCCAGTACTTC
-,TRBV29-1,-,TRBJ1-2,CSVFSVRGYTF,TGCAGCGTTTTTTCAGTTCGTGGCTACACCTTC
many,TRBV7-8,-,TRBJ1-4,CASSLDWGDEKLFF,TGTGCCAGCAGCCTGGACTGGGGGGATGAAAAACTGTTTTTT
-,TRBV29-1,-,TRBJ2-7,CSASAGTPGYEQYF,TGCAGCGCCTCGGCCGGGACACCCGGCTACGAGCAGTACTTC
few,TRBV2,TRBD2,TRBJ2-7,CASRSGRLNYEQYF,TGTGCCAGCAGGAGCGGGAGGCTAAACTACGAGCAGTACTTC
few,TRBV14,-,TRBJ2-1,CASSQGNEQFF,TGTGCCAGCAGCCAAGGGAACGAGCAGTTCTTC
many,TRBV5-6,-,TRBJ1-1,CASSSRWANTEAFF,TGTGCCAGCAGCTCCCGTTGGGCGAACACTGAAGCTTTCTTT
few,TRBV7-9,-,TRBJ2-5,CASSGRTGAQYF,TGTGCCAGCAGCGGGAGGACTGGCGCCCAGTACTTC
-,TRBV30,-,TRBJ1-5,CAWSSGTPSNQPQHF,TGTGCCTGGAGTTCCGGGACACCAAGCAATCAGCCCCAGCATTTT
-,TRBV6-5,-,TRBJ2-7,CASQGMGSYEQYF,TGTGCCAGCCAGGGTATGGGGTCCTACGAGCAGTACTTC
-,TRBV2,-,TRBJ2-1,CASSVGSGNEQFF,TGTGCCAGCAGTGTTGGGAGTGGAAATGAGCAGTTCTTC
-,TRBV5-1,-,TRBJ1-2,CASSLAGYGYTF,TGCGCCAGCAGCTTGGCCGGCTATGGCTACACCTTC
few,TRBV7-2,-,TRBJ2-3,CASSLAVRDTQYF,TGTGCCAGCAGCTTAGCGGTTAGGGATACGCAGTATTTT
-,TRBV30,TRBD1,TRBJ1-1,CAWSVTGGNTEAFF,TGTGCCTGGAGTGTCACAGGGGGGAACACTGAAGCTTTCTTT